The 10 T cell receptor beta chains presented below share a single source sample, sequenced in a study of cytomegalovirus exposure and HLA in healthy donors. The PCR contained 60 Vbeta and 13 Jbeta primers. Profiled with immunoSEQ multiplex PCR; TCRdb holds only in-frame clones, not every one. The sample lists about 160,000 clones; around four fifths were seen once. The sample taken for sequencing was PBMCs. These receptors were obtained from a man in his fifties in good health and CMV-seropositive.

The rearrangement uses TRBV11-2 and TRBJ2-3, with a weak D call TRBD2 (5 bases). V gave up 5 bases and J gave up 2 bases, with 17 bases separating them. The CDR3 length is 16 residues. Germline V gives CDR1 SGHAT, CDR2 FQNNGV. CDR3 nucleotide sequence: TGTGCCAGCAGCCTAAAGCGGCCCGACCACACAGATACGCAGTATTTT. Protein product: CASSLKRPDHTDTQYF. Full variable domain (missing parts from reference TRBV11-2 and TRBJ2-3): EAGVAQSPRYKIIEKRQSVAFWCNPISGHATLYWYQQILGQGPKLLIQFQNNGVVDDSQLPKDRFSAERLKGVDSTLKIQPAKLEDSAVYLCASSLKRPDHTDTQYFGPGTRLTVL.

Regarding this clone: The junction departs from germline at one end; a sequencing error may be responsible. J is TRBJ2-5 and V is TRBV7-8, with 8 bases that match TRBD1. Per germline, CDR1 SGHVS and CDR2 FQNEAQ. The CDR3 extends over 13 amino acids. CDR3 in DNA: TGTGCCAGCACCGGACAGGGAGAAGAGGCCCAGTACTTC. Translation: CASTGQGEEAQYF.

This sequence joins TRBV6-5 and TRBJ2-1; TRBD2 matches 8 bases. Germline V gene lookup returns CDR1 MNHEY and CDR2 SVGAGI. The CDR3 runs 15 residues. Trimming removed 4 bases from V and 2 bases from J; junction bases left unmatched: 4. The CDR3 spells CASSFSGSTYNEQFF. CDR3 in DNA: TGTGCCAGCAGTTTCAGCGGGAGTACCTACAATGAGCAGTTCTTC.

The chain carries TRBV14 and TRBJ2-5, with D unresolved. The end of the DNA is better explained by TRBJ2-7, so the J call may be wrong. This CDR3 region has 13 residues. Germline V CDR1 and CDR2: SGHDN, FVKESK. DNA of the CDR3: TGTGCCAGCAGCCAAGACCGTTACTACGAGCAGTACTTC. Translated: CASSQDRYYEQYF.

This clone was recorded a few times. The chain couples TRBV6-6 to TRBJ2-2, with 9 positions matching TRBD2. CDR1 MNHNY and CDR2 SVGAGI come from the germline V gene (reference sequence). Unmatched junction bases numbered 2, after V lost 0 bases and J lost 6 bases. This CDR3 spans 15 amino acids. Here the CDR3 reads CASSYSQREAGELFF. The CDR3 bases are TGTGCCAGCAGTTACTCGCAGCGGGAGGCCGGGGAGCTGTTTTTT.

This clone was recorded once. The J gene is TRBJ2-2, the V gene TRBV4-3; possibly TRBD2 for D (6 bases). In germline, CDR1 is LGHNA, CDR2 YSLEER. The CDR3 totals 15 residues. With 0 bases removed from V and 6 bases from J, the gap between germline ends came to 11 bases. CDR3 in DNA: TGCGCCAGCAGCCAAGATTTTTGGGGGGCCGGGGAGCTGTTTTTT. It encodes CASSQDFWGAGELFF.

The CDR3 bases are TGTGCCAGCAGTGTCAGGGATCCGTGGACTGAAGCTTTCTTT. Translating it yields CASSVRDPWTEAFF. The chain has TRBV25-1 and TRBJ1-1, with D possibly being TRBD1 (5 bases). Trimming cost V 4 bases and J 5 bases, with 14 bases left between them. Germline V gene lookup returns CDR1 MGHDK and CDR2 SYGVNS. The CDR3 runs to 14 residues.

The gene calls are TRBV28 and TRBJ1-1, with D maybe TRBD1 (6 bases). Trimming removed 10 bases from V and 4 bases from J, with 16 bases in between. CDR1 is MDHEN, CDR2 SYDVKM, per germline. The CDR3 consists of 13 residues. The CDR3: CATLRGGVTEAFF. The CDR3 DNA reads TGTGCCACCCTTAGGGGGGGGGTCACTGAAGCTTTCTTT.

This rearrangement joins TRBV5-1 to TRBJ1-2; D is unclear. CDR1 is SGHRS and CDR2 is YFSETQ in the germline V gene. The V end lost 0 bases, the J end lost 5 bases, and 11 bases lay between the germline ends. The CDR3 loop spans 14 amino acids. CDR3 nucleotides: TGCGCCAGCAGCTTGGCCGGGTCGGATTATGGCTACACCTTC. As protein: CASSLAGSDYGYTF.

This clone came up once. The CDR3 DNA reads TGTGCCAGCAGTTCCTCGGGACAGGGGGCGGGTGGCTACACCTTC. Translating gives CASSSSGQGAGGYTF. The rearrangement joins TRBV28 to TRBJ1-2, with 12 bases aligning to TRBD1. The V gene's germline CDR1 is MDHEN and CDR2 SYDVKM. The CDR3 covers 15 residues. V dropped 4 bases and J dropped 7; count of bases not matched to a gene: 7.